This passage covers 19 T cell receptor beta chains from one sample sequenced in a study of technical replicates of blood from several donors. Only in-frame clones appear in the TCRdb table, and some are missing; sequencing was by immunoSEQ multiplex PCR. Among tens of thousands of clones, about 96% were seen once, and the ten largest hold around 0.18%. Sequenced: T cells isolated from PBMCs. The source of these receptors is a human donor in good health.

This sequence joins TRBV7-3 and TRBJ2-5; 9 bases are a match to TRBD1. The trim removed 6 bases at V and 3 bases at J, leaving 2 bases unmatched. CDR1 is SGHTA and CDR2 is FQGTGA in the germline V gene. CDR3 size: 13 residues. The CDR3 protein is CASSRDREETQYF. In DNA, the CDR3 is TGTGCCAGCAGTAGGGACAGGGAAGAGACCCAGTACTTC.

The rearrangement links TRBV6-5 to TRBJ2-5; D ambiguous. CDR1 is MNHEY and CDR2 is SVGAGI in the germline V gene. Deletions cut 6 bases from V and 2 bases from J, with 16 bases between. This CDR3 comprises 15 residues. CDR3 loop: CASRSPQRPQETQYF. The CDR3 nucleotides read TGTGCCAGCAGATCCCCCCAGAGGCCACAAGAGACCCAGTACTTC.

CDR3 region: CMWTPSQIYGYTF. Here the CDR3 DNA reads TGTATGTGGACACCATCGCAGATCTATGGCTACACCTTC. V usage is TRBV7-2 and J usage is TRBJ1-2, with D maybe TRBD1 (5 bases). Per the germline V gene, CDR1 is SGHTA and CDR2 is FQGNSA. This CDR3 has 13 residues.

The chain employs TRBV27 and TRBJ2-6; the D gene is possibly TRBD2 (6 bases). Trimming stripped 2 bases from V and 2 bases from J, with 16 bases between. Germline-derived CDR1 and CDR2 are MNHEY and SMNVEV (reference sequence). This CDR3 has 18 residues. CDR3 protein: CASSLEGSWGAGANVLTF. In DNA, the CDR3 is TGTGCCAGCAGTTTAGAAGGGAGTTGGGGGGCTGGGGCCAACGTCCTGACTTTC.

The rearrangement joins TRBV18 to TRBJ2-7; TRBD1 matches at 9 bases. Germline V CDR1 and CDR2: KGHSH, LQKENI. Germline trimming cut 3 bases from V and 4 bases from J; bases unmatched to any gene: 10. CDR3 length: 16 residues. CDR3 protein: CASSPDVGTGKYEQYF. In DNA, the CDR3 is TGTGCCAGCTCACCCGACGTAGGGACAGGGAAATACGAGCAGTACTTC.

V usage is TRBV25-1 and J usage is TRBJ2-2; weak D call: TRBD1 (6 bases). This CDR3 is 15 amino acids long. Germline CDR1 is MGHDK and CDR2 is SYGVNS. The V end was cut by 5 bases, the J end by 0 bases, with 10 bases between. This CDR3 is CASSKRTANTGELFF. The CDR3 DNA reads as TGTGCCAGCAGTAAACGGACAGCGAACACCGGGGAGCTGTTTTTT.

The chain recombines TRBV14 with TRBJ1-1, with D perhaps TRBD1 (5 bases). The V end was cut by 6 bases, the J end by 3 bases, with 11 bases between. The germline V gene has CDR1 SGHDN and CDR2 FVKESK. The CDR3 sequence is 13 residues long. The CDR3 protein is CASRPWGDTEAFF. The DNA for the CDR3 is TGTGCCAGCAGACCATGGGGGGACACTGAAGCTTTCTTT.

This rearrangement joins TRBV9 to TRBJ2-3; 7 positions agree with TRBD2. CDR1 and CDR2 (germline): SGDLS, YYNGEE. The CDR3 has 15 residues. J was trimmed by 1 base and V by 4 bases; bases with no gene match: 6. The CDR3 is CASSTTSVGTDTQYF. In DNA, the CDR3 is TGTGCCAGCAGCACCACTAGCGTCGGCACAGATACGCAGTATTTT.

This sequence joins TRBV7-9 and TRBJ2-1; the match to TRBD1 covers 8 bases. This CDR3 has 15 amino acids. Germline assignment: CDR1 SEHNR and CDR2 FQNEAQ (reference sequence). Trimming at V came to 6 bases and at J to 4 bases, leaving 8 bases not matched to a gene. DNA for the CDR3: TGTGCCAGCAGAAGGGGGCGGGACAGGTACAATGAGCAGTTCTTC. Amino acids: CASRRGRDRYNEQFF.

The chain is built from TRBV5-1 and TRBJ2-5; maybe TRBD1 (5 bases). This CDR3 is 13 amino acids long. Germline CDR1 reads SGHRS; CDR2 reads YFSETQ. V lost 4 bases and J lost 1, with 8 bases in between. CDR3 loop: CASSPDSQETQYF. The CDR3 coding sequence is TGCGCCAGCAGCCCCGACAGCCAAGAGACCCAGTACTTC.

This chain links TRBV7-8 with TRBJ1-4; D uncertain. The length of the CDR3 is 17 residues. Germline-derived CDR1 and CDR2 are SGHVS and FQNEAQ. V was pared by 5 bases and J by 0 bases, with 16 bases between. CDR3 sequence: CASSPERSIPTNEKLFF. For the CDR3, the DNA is TGTGCCAGCAGCCCAGAACGGAGCATACCAACTAATGAAAAACTGTTTTTT.

DNA for the CDR3: TGTGCCAGCAGCTTACCAGGGAGGAACGGCGAGCAGTACTTC. This gives the protein CASSLPGRNGEQYF. The chain links TRBV5-6 to TRBJ2-7, with D possibly being TRBD2 (6 bases). V was clipped by 2 bases and J by 6 bases, with 15 bases between them. Germline V gene data show CDR1 as SGHDT and CDR2 as YYEEEE. The CDR3 runs 14 residues.

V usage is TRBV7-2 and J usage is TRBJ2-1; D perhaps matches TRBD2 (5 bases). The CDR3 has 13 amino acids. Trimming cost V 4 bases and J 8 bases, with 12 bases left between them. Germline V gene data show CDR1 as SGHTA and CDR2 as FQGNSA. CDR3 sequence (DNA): TGTGCCAGCAGCTCTATCCTAGCTCATGAGCAGTTCTTC. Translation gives CASSSILAHEQFF.

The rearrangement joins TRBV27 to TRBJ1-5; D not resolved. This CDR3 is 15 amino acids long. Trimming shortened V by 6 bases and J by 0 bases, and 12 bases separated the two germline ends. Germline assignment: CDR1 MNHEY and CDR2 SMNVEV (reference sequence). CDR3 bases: TGTGCCAGCAGGCCAGGTCTCTATAGCAATCAGCCCCAGCATTTT. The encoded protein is CASRPGLYSNQPQHF.

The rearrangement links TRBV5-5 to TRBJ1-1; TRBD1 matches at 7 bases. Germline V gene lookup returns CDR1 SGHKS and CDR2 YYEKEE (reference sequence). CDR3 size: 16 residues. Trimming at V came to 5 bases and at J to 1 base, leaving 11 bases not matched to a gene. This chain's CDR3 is CASSFSPGTANTEAFF. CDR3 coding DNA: TGTGCCAGCAGTTTTTCACCCGGGACAGCGAACACTGAAGCTTTCTTT.

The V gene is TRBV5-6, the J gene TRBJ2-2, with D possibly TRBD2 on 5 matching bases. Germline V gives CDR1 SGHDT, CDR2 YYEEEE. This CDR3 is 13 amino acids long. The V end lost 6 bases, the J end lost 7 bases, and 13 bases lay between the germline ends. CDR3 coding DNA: TGTGCCAGCACCCTGAGGGAGTACGGGGAGCTGTTTTTT. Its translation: CASTLREYGELFF.

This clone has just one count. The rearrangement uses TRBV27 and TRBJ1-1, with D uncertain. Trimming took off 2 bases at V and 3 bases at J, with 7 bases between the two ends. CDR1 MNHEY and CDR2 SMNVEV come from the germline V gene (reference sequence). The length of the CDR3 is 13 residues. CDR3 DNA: TGTGCCAGCAGTTTAATAGTGGACACTGAAGCTTTCTTT. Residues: CASSLIVDTEAFF.

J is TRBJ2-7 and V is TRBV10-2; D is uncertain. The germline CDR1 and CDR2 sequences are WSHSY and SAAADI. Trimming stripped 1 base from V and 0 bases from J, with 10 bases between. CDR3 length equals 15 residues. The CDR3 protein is CASSEYRVSSYEQYF. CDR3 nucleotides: TGCGCCAGCAGTGAGTACCGAGTAAGCTCCTACGAGCAGTACTTC.

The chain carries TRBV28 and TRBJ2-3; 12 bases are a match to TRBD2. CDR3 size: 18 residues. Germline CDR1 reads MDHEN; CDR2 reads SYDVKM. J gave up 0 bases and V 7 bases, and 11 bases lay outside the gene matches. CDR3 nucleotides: TGTGCCAGCACCCTACTAGCGGGAGGCCCCTCTAGCACAGATACGCAGTATTTT. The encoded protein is CASTLLAGGPSSTDTQYF.